The clone carrying this T cell receptor (beta chain) was seen ten or more times. Its target is unknown. This record comes from a study of T-cell reconstitution after alpha-beta-depleted transplantation in children. Unique molecular identifiers were used to barcode this TCRbeta library. TCRdb ran MiXCR on the PCR reads and lists one entry per CDR3 protein. The data contain 210,000 or so distinct CDR3 sequences, around 9.9% of them singletons. Whole-study findings and limits: There were reportedly several hundred expanded graft clones from which alpha-beta T cells came about two months after transplant. Newly made T cells mostly supplied T-cell counts and diversity one year after transplant. Where some patients showed high TCRbeta diversity at day 60, it came from recipient T cells and thymic progenitors that had survived.

The V and J ends lost 0 bases and 6 bases, in that order; junction bases with no gene match: 7. The CDR3 length is 15 residues. Germline-derived CDR1 and CDR2 are DFQATT and SNEGSKA (reference sequence). The J gene is TRBJ2-2, the V gene TRBV20-1, with 7 bases aligning to TRBD1. This sequence was found in a child younger than two with acute myeloid leukemia, due to receive a stem cell transplant. Sample: PBMCs, taken before TCRalphabeta/CD19-depleted stem cell transplant. The CDR3 loop reads CSARDNNRGAGELFF. Here the CDR3 DNA reads TGCAGTGCTAGAGATAATAACAGGGGAGCCGGGGAGCTGTTTTTT.